Each of the 22 T cell receptor beta chains below was sequenced from the same sample in a study of blood T cell repertoires in COVID-19. TCRdb keeps only in-frame clones here, not all; method: immunoSEQ multiplex PCR. The repertoire includes roughly 310,000 clones, about nine tenths of them detected once, and 2% to 3% sits in the top ten. The material sequenced was PBMCs or T cells enriched from blood (not recorded which). Source of these receptors: a man in his sixties who had recovered from COVID-19.

A note on this clone: Other DNA sequences of this sample code for an identical CDR3. This chain connects TRBV20-1 to TRBJ1-4; D unclear. Germline V gives CDR1 DFQATT, CDR2 SNEGSKA (reference sequence). Trimming took off 3 bases at V and 4 bases at J, with 3 bases between the two ends. The CDR3 spans 11 residues. CDR3 residues: CSASLNEKLFF. The CDR3 DNA sequence: TGCAGTGCTAGTCTTAATGAAAAACTGTTTTTT.

The genes are TRBV7-9 and TRBJ2-3, with D maybe TRBD2 (6 bases). CDR1 is SEHNR and CDR2 is FQNEAQ in the germline V gene (reference sequence). V lost 1 base and J 0 bases, leaving 11 bases between the germline ends. The length of the CDR3 is 16 residues. As DNA, the CDR3 is TGTGCCAGCAGCTTAGGGTCGGGAGTAAGCACAGATACGCAGTATTTT. This codes for CASSLGSGVSTDTQYF.

This rearrangement joins TRBV9 to TRBJ1-1, with 8 bases fitting TRBD1. Germline CDR1 is SGDLS and CDR2 is YYNGEE. After removal of 4 bases from V and 0 bases from J, the junction contained 14 bases not matched to a gene. This CDR3 has 18 residues. The CDR3 sequence: CASSHRDRIFLMNTEAFF. DNA for the CDR3: TGTGCCAGCAGCCACCGGGACAGGATCTTCTTGATGAACACTGAAGCTTTCTTT.

The chain has TRBV6-5 and TRBJ1-4; D might be TRBD1 (5 bases). Germline CDR1 is MNHEY and CDR2 is SVGAGI. V lost 3 bases to trimming and J lost 3 bases, with 8 bases between them. CDR3 length: 14 residues. The CDR3 loop reads CASSYRGSNEKLFF. The CDR3 DNA reads as TGTGCCAGCAGTTATCGGGGGTCTAATGAAAAACTGTTTTTT.

The rearrangement uses TRBV9 and TRBJ2-5; a weak D match, TRBD2 (6 bases). The CDR3 is 15 amino acids. CDR1 is SGDLS, CDR2 YYNGEE, per germline. V was pared by 0 bases and J by 4 bases, with 13 bases between. This chain's CDR3 is CASSVGSGGRETQYF. The CDR3 DNA reads as TGTGCCAGCAGCGTAGGTAGCGGAGGTAGAGAGACCCAGTACTTC.

The rearrangement uses TRBV7-2 and TRBJ1-5; D is undetermined. The CDR3 totals 15 residues. Looked up from germline, CDR1 is SGHTA and CDR2 is FQGNSA. V dropped 1 base and J dropped 3 bases, with 10 bases sitting between them. CDR3 DNA sequence: TGTGCCAGCAGCTTAGTTTCGAGAGCCAATCAGCCCCAGCATTTT. This translates into CASSLVSRANQPQHF.

The CDR3 DNA reads TGTGCCAGCTCACGGGAACAGGGGGAGAACACTGAAGCTTTCTTT. Translated, it gives CASSREQGENTEAFF. This chain links TRBV18 with TRBJ1-1; 8 nucleotides line up with TRBD1. The J segment lost 1 base and the V segment lost 4 bases, leaving 5 bases of the junction unmatched. From germline, CDR1 is KGHSH and CDR2 LQKENI. The CDR3 is made up of 15 amino acids.

The chain's CDR3 is CASSESRGSPLGYTF. The CDR3, as DNA: TGCGCCAGCAGTGAGTCGAGGGGGAGCCCCCTTGGCTACACCTTC. The V and J genes are TRBV10-1 and TRBJ1-2; TRBD1 is a possible D gene (6 bases). Germline V gene lookup returns CDR1 WNHNN and CDR2 SYGVQD (reference sequence). Trimming removed 0 bases from V and 7 bases from J, with 15 bases in between. CDR3 size: 15 residues.

The genes are TRBV4-1 and TRBJ2-2; 14 positions agree with TRBD2. V was pared by 2 bases and J by 4 bases, with 18 bases of the junction left unmatched. CDR1 is MGHRA and CDR2 is YSYEKL in the germline V gene. The CDR3 loop spans 22 amino acids. This chain's CDR3 is CASSQIVGTWTSGRNGTGELFF. The CDR3, as DNA: TGCGCCAGCAGCCAAATTGTCGGGACATGGACTAGCGGGAGGAATGGCACCGGGGAGCTGTTTTTT.

The J gene is TRBJ1-1, the V gene TRBV12-3 or TRBV12-4; a possible D gene is TRBD1 (5 bases). Trimming cost V 4 bases and J 10 bases, with 13 bases left between them. CDR3 length: 12 residues. CDR3 nucleotide sequence: TGTGCCAGCAGTTCCCGACAGCCTGGAGCTTTCTTT. It is translated as CASSSRQPGAFF.

The chain joins TRBV18 to TRBJ2-3; 8 positions match TRBD1. The CDR3 covers 16 residues. The germline V gene encodes CDR1 KGHSH and CDR2 LQKENI. J gave up 0 bases and V 3 bases, and 5 bases lay outside the gene matches. For the CDR3, the DNA is TGTGCCAGCTCACCGTTGGGGACAGGAAGCACAGATACGCAGTATTTT. Encoded protein: CASSPLGTGSTDTQYF. Looking up the rest from reference TRBV18 and TRBJ2-3 gives the full variable domain: NAGVMQNPRHLVRRRGQEARLRCSPMKGHSHVYWYRQLPEEGLKFMVYLQKENIIDESGMPKERFSAEFPKEGPSILRIQQVVRGDSAAYFCASSPLGTGSTDTQYFGPGTRLTVL.

The CDR3: CASSLALAGGTDTQYF. CDR3 bases: TGTGCCAGCAGCTTGGCGCTAGCGGGGGGCACAGATACGCAGTATTTT. The rearrangement joins TRBV5-6 to TRBJ2-3; 10 bases fit TRBD2. Losses at the gene ends were 0 bases for V and 1 base for J; bases not matched to a gene: 2. This CDR3 contains 16 residues. CDR1 and CDR2 (germline): SGHDT, YYEEEE.

CDR3 DNA sequence: TGTGCCTGGAGTGTAATGGACAGCTATGGCTACACCTTC. Amino acids: CAWSVMDSYGYTF. This chain joins TRBV30 and TRBJ1-2; a possible D gene is TRBD1 (6 bases). Trimming stripped 0 bases from V and 4 bases from J, with 9 bases between. This CDR3 is 13 amino acids long. CDR1 is GTSNPN and CDR2 is SVGIG in the germline V gene (reference sequence).

The rearrangement uses TRBV4-3 and TRBJ2-7, with D tentatively TRBD2 (5 bases). Germline assignment: CDR1 LGHNA and CDR2 YSLEER. Between the trimmed V and J ends, which lost 0 bases and 6 bases, there was a span of 18 bases. The CDR3 is made up of 16 amino acids. As DNA, the CDR3 is TGCGCCAGCAGCCAAGATCGTCGCTCGTCTCGGGGCGAGCAGTACTTC. Amino acids: CASSQDRRSSRGEQYF.

The genes are TRBV18 and TRBJ1-5, with D uncertain. The germline V and J ends were trimmed by 3 bases and 6 bases, with 24 bases remaining between them. The CDR3 is made up of 18 amino acids. Germline CDR1 and CDR2: KGHSH and LQKENI. The CDR3 here is CASSPILRDRTGFQPQHF. CDR3 sequence (DNA): TGTGCCAGCTCACCTATACTACGAGACCGAACGGGGTTTCAGCCCCAGCATTTT. The complete variable domain, with remaining parts taken from reference TRBV18 and TRBJ1-5, reads NAGVMQNPRHLVRRRGQEARLRCSPMKGHSHVYWYRQLPEEGLKFMVYLQKENIIDESGMPKERFSAEFPKEGPSILRIQQVVRGDSAAYFCASSPILRDRTGFQPQHFGDGTRLSIL.

The CDR3 region has the DNA TGCGCCAGCAGCCGAGTTGACAGCTTGAACACTGAAGCTTTCTTT. Its protein product is CASSRVDSLNTEAFF. The rearrangement uses TRBV5-1 and TRBJ1-1; D is possibly TRBD1 (5 bases). Per germline, CDR1 SGHRS and CDR2 YFSETQ. The CDR3 spans 15 residues. V lost 4 bases and J lost 0, with 13 bases in between.

The gene calls are TRBV18 and TRBJ2-1, with TRBD2 matching 10 bases. Germline loops: CDR1 KGHSH, CDR2 LQKENI. Trimming cost V 0 bases and J 7 bases; bases outside gene matches: 6. The CDR3 covers 16 residues. The CDR3 nucleotides read TGTGCCAGCTCACCACCCTCTAGCGGGAGAAGGAATGAGCAGTTCTTC. Translated: CASSPPSSGRRNEQFF.

This clone appeared a few times. The chain joins TRBV18 to TRBJ1-3; weak D call: TRBD1 (5 bases). The V end lost 4 bases, the J end lost 1 base, and 11 bases lay between the germline ends. Germline CDR1 and CDR2: KGHSH and LQKENI. This CDR3 has 15 residues. CDR3 sequence (DNA): TGTGCCAGCTCACTCACAGGAATATCTGGAAACACCATATATTTT. Residues: CASSLTGISGNTIYF.

The rearrangement uses TRBV10-1 and TRBJ2-7; possible D gene TRBD1, 6 bases. CDR3 length: 14 amino acids. CDR1 is WNHNN and CDR2 is SYGVQD in the germline V gene (reference sequence). Trimming took 6 bases from V and 7 from J, leaving 19 bases between them. DNA for the CDR3: TGCGCCAGCAGCCCCGCTACAGGGTCGAGTGAGCAGTACTTC. Translated, it gives CASSPATGSSEQYF.

This chain connects TRBV9 to TRBJ1-1; D is ambiguous. The CDR3 sequence is 12 residues long. V was clipped by 3 bases and J by 3 bases, with 6 bases between them. Germline V lookup: CDR1 SGDLS, CDR2 YYNGEE. In DNA form, the CDR3 reads TGTGCCAGCAGCGGACTGTACACTGAAGCTTTCTTT. Residues: CASSGLYTEAFF.

The chain links TRBV11-3 to TRBJ2-2; 11 nucleotides agree with TRBD2. The CDR3 extends over 18 amino acids. CDR1 and CDR2 from the germline V gene are SGHNT and YENEEA. The V segment lost 10 bases and the J segment 5 bases; nucleotides outside the gene matches: 18. CDR3 DNA: TGTGCCACCTCTACCGGGACTAGCGGTAACCACCGTACCGGGGAGCTGTTTTTT. This encodes CATSTGTSGNHRTGELFF.

The V gene is TRBV2, the J gene TRBJ1-2; 8 bases line up with TRBD1. This CDR3 spans 14 amino acids. Trimming removed 5 bases from V and 8 bases from J; junction bases left unmatched: 10. Per germline, CDR1 SNHLY and CDR2 FYNNEI. In nucleotides, the CDR3 is TGTGCCAGCAGTACCAAAAAGACAGGGGAGGGCTACACCTTC. Residues: CASSTKKTGEGYTF.